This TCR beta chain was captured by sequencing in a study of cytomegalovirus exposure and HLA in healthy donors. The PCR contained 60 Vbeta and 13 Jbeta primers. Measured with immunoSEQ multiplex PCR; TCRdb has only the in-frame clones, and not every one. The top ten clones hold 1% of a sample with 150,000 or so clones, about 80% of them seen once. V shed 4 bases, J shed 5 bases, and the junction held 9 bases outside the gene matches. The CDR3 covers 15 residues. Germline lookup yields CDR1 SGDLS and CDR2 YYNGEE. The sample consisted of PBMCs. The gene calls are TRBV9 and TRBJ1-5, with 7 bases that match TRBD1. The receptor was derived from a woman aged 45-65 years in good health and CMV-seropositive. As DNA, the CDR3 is TGTGCCAGCAGCATTTCCGACAGGGAGGATCAGCCCCAGCATTTT. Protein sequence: CASSISDREDQPQHF.